The next 22 T cell receptor beta chains were all read from a single sample in a study of Graves' ophthalmopathy and Graves' hyperthyroidism. The authors amplified TCR beta CDR3 regions from RNA transcripts. HTBI primers primed a first-round RT-PCR, and a second-round multiplex PCR followed. TCRdb analysed the multiplex PCR reads with MiXCR anew, one entry per CDR3 protein. The sample contains 350,000 or so distinct CDR3 sequences, 17% of which appear only once. Sequenced: peripheral blood. The source is an adult man with Graves' ophthalmopathy.

This clonotype was found many times. The CDR3 protein is CRTGLGGVQETQYF. CDR3 bases: TGCAGAACCGGGCTTGGAGGGGTCCAAGAGACCCAGTACTTC. This sequence joins TRBV20-1 and TRBJ2-5, with a weak D call TRBD2 (6 bases). The CDR3 runs to 14 residues. The germline V gene encodes CDR1 DFQATT and CDR2 SNEGSKA (reference sequence).

The J gene is TRBJ2-5, the V gene TRBV15, with 10 bases lining up with TRBD2. The CDR3 covers 17 residues. The germline V gene has CDR1 LNHNV and CDR2 YYDKDF (reference sequence). Trimming removed 1 base from V and 1 base from J; junction bases left unmatched: 6. The CDR3 bases are TGTGCCACCAGCAGAGGGCTAGCGGGGGTCACCCAAGAGACCCAGTACTTC. Translating gives CATSRGLAGVTQETQYF.

This clonotype has ten or more counts. This chain links TRBV2 with TRBJ1-1; D unresolved. The germline gives CDR1 SNHLY, CDR2 FYNNEI. This CDR3 region has 14 residues. V was cut by 7 bases and J by 1 base, with 13 bases left in between. The CDR3 DNA reads TGTGCCAGCACCCCGAGTGCCCCGAACACTGAAGCTTTCTTT. Its translation: CASTPSAPNTEAFF.

This clonotype has ten or more counts. This chain joins TRBV12-3 or TRBV12-4 and TRBJ2-7; D might be TRBD2 (5 bases). The CDR3 runs to 14 residues. The V end was cut by 8 bases, the J end by 4 bases, with 18 bases between. The DNA for the CDR3 is TGTGCCAGCGGAGACTACTCACCTTCTTACGAGCAGTACTTC. Translating gives CASGDYSPSYEQYF.

The gene calls are TRBV6-1 and TRBJ2-7; D could derive from TRBD1 or TRBD2 (5 bases each). Germline assignment: CDR1 MNHNS and CDR2 SASEGT. The CDR3 is 13 residues long. V was clipped by 7 bases and J by 6 bases, with 16 bases between them. Written as DNA, the CDR3 is TGTGCCAGCACCCCCCGTCCGAGGGGCGAGCAGTACTTC. It codes for CASTPRPRGEQYF.

Remarks on this clonotype: This could be a read error, since a much larger clone is one nucleotide away. The missing conserved phenylalanine or tryptophan at the end of this CDR3 makes a read error likely. V and J are TRBV5-1 and TRBJ1-1; D call uncertain. The CDR3 runs 13 residues. Germline CDR1 and CDR2: SGHRS and YFSETQ. V lost 0 bases and J 4 bases, leaving 7 bases between the germline ends. Here the CDR3 reads CASSLDTSTEAFL. DNA for the CDR3: TGCGCCAGCAGCTTGGACACCTCCACTGAAGCTTTCCTT.

The chain recombines TRBV6-1 with TRBJ1-1, with 9 bases identical to TRBD1. CDR3 length equals 14 residues. CDR1 is MNHNS and CDR2 is SASEGT in the germline V gene. V lost 7 bases, J lost 1 base, and 4 bases stayed unmatched. CDR3 DNA: TGTGCCAGCAAACAGGGGGCGGCGAACACTGAAGCTTTCTTT. Translated: CASKQGAANTEAFF.

This clonotype was seen repeatedly, ten times or more. This chain joins TRBV6-1 and TRBJ2-7, with TRBD2 matching over 9 bases. The trim removed 6 bases at V and 7 bases at J, leaving 13 bases unmatched. Per germline, CDR1 MNHNS and CDR2 SASEGT. There are 15 residues in the CDR3. The CDR3 reads CASRTLAGRLGEQYF. In DNA, the CDR3 is TGTGCCAGCAGAACCCTAGCGGGAAGATTAGGGGAGCAGTACTTC.

Note on this clonotype: A much more abundant neighbour one base away suggests this may be a read error. The V call is TRBV3-1, the J call TRBJ2-7, with 7 nucleotides matching TRBD1. Losses at the gene ends were 1 base for V and 5 bases for J; bases not matched to a gene: 8. CDR1 and CDR2 from the germline V gene are LGHDT and YNNKEL (reference sequence). This CDR3 contains 15 residues. CDR3 nucleotides: TGTGCCAGCAGCCAAGCAGAGACAGGGTCCAACGAGCAGTACTTC. Amino acids: CASSQAETGSNEQYF.

The sample holds many counts of this clonotype. The V call is TRBV12-3 or TRBV12-4, the J call TRBJ1-2; TRBD1 might be the D (6 bases). This CDR3 spans 14 amino acids. V dropped 0 bases and J dropped 2 bases, with 7 bases sitting between them. The CDR3 here is CASSLADRNYGYTF. The CDR3 bases are TGTGCCAGCAGTTTAGCGGACAGAAACTATGGCTACACCTTC.

This clonotype was seen at least ten times. The chain carries TRBV7-9 and TRBJ1-1; TRBD1 aligns across 8 bases. The V gene end was trimmed by 0 bases and the J gene end by 6 bases; junction bases not matched to a gene: 6. Germline CDR1 and CDR2: SEHNR and FQNEAQ (reference sequence). The CDR3 runs to 15 residues. DNA for the CDR3: TGTGCCAGCAGCTTAGCTCGGACAGGGAAGGCTGAAGCTTTCTTT. Translating it yields CASSLARTGKAEAFF.

In this sample, this clonotype turned up many times. The genes are TRBV12-3 or TRBV12-4 and TRBJ2-7, with 9 bases lining up with TRBD1. V was pared by 6 bases and J by 3 bases, with 6 bases of the junction left unmatched. This CDR3 is 14 amino acids long. The CDR3 region is CASRRTGANYEQYF. The CDR3, as DNA: TGTGCCAGCAGAAGGACAGGGGCTAACTACGAGCAGTACTTC.

In its sample, this clonotype was seen many times. The CDR3 loop is CASSQAGMVRETQYF. DNA of the CDR3: TGTGCCAGCAGCCAAGCGGGCATGGTTCGGGAGACCCAGTACTTC. J is TRBJ2-5 and V is TRBV14; D not resolved. The V and J ends lost 1 base and 5 bases respectively, with 14 bases between them. The CDR3 is 15 residues long. CDR1 and CDR2 (germline): SGHDN, FVKESK.

This clonotype showed up many times. The V and J genes are TRBV5-1 and TRBJ2-7; 8 nucleotides agree with TRBD2. The CDR3 is 15 residues long. After removal of 4 bases from V and 3 bases from J, the junction contained 9 bases not matched to a gene. Germline assignment: CDR1 SGHRS and CDR2 YFSETQ. The chain's CDR3 is CASSQMGTRVYEQYF. The CDR3 DNA reads as TGCGCCAGCAGCCAGATGGGGACTAGAGTCTACGAGCAGTACTTC.

The table lists this clonotype with many counts. V gene TRBV6-1 combines with J gene TRBJ2-2; D unresolved. Trimming cost V 4 bases and J 4 bases, with 13 bases left between them. CDR3 length: 15 residues. Germline CDR1 and CDR2: MNHNS and SASEGT. For the CDR3, the DNA is TGTGCCAGCAGTGGCATCCCATTAACCACCGGGGAGCTGTTTTTT. Residues: CASSGIPLTTGELFF.

This chain connects TRBV29-1 to TRBJ1-1; D is uncertain. Germline lookup yields CDR1 SQVTM and CDR2 ANQGSEA. CDR3 size: 14 residues. V lost 8 bases and J 5 bases, leaving 21 bases between the germline ends. The chain's CDR3 is CSYVRWGLGTEAFF. CDR3 nucleotides: TGCAGCTACGTACGTTGGGGATTAGGGACTGAAGCTTTCTTT.

This clonotype was found many times. The V gene is TRBV5-6, the J gene TRBJ2-7; D possibly corresponds to TRBD1 (5 bases). CDR3 length equals 14 residues. The germline V gene has CDR1 SGHDT and CDR2 YYEEEE. The V end lost 2 bases, the J end lost 2 bases, and 11 bases lay between the germline ends. CDR3 region: CASSFASTAYEQYF. Written as DNA, the CDR3 is TGTGCCAGCAGCTTTGCCTCGACAGCCTACGAGCAGTACTTC.

This clonotype showed up many times. CDR3 sequence (DNA): TGTGCCAGCAGTGTGACCCCCCCGGACGAGCAGTACTTC. It translates to CASSVTPPDEQYF. The V gene is TRBV6-1, the J gene TRBJ2-7; no clear D gene. The CDR3 extends over 13 amino acids. Deletions cut 4 bases from V and 5 bases from J, with 12 bases between. In germline, CDR1 is MNHNS, CDR2 SASEGT.

This clonotype was observed at least ten times. This chain links TRBV12-5 with TRBJ2-1; D is ambiguous. Germline V gives CDR1 LGHNT, CDR2 FRNRAP. V was cut by 1 base and J by 7 bases, with 2 bases left in between. This CDR3 comprises 11 residues. CDR3 sequence reads: CASGLANEQFF. The CDR3 nucleotides are TGTGCTAGTGGTTTGGCGAATGAGCAGTTCTTC. Looking up the rest from reference TRBV12-5 and TRBJ2-1 gives the full variable domain: DARVTQTPRHKVTEMGQEVTMRCQPILGHNTVFWYRQTMMQGLELLAYFRNRAPLDDSGMPKDRFSAEMPDATLATLKIQPSEPRDSAVYFCASGLANEQFFGPGTRLTVL.

V and J are TRBV18 and TRBJ2-5; 10 positions match TRBD1. This CDR3 contains 16 residues. Per the germline V gene, CDR1 is KGHSH and CDR2 is LQKENI. Trimming removed 2 bases from V and 5 bases from J; junction bases left unmatched: 8. CDR3 protein: CASSPSGTGVRETQYF. CDR3 bases: TGTGCCAGCTCACCATCCGGGACAGGGGTTCGGGAGACCCAGTACTTC.

Worth noting for this clonotype: This could be a read error, since a much larger clone is one nucleotide away. CDR3 in DNA: TGTGCCAGCAGCCAAGATTTCGGAGTAGCGGGGGGGCAGGAGGCCCAGTACTTC. The encoded protein is CASSQDFGVAGGQEAQYF. The chain has TRBV14 and TRBJ2-5; 11 nucleotides align to TRBD2. Per germline, CDR1 SGHDN and CDR2 FVKESK. CDR3 length equals 18 residues. V trimming: 0 bases; J trimming: 9 bases; junction bases outside the gene matches: 15.

V usage is TRBV6-1 and J usage is TRBJ1-5, with D possibly matching TRBD1 (6 bases). The CDR3 runs to 15 residues. Germline CDR1 and CDR2: MNHNS and SASEGT. The V end lost 2 bases, the J end lost 4 bases, and 12 bases lay between the germline ends. Here the CDR3 DNA reads TGTGCCAGCAGTGAATTAGGGGGTGTGAATCAGCCCCAGCATTTT. It codes for CASSELGGVNQPQHF.